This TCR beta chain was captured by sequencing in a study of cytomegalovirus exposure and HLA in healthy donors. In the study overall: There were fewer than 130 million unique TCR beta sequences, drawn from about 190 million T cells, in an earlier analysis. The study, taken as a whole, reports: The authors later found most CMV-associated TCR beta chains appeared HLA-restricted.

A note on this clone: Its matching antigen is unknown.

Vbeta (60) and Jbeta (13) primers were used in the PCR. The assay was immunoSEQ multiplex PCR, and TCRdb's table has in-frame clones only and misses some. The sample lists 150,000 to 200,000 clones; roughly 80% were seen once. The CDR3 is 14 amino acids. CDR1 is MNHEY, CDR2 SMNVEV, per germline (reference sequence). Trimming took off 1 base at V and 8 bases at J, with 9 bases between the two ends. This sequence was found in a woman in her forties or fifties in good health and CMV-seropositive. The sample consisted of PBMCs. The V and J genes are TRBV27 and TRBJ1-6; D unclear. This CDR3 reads CASSLLPGYSPLHF. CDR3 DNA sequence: TGTGCCAGCAGTTTATTACCCGGGTATTCACCCCTCCACTTT.